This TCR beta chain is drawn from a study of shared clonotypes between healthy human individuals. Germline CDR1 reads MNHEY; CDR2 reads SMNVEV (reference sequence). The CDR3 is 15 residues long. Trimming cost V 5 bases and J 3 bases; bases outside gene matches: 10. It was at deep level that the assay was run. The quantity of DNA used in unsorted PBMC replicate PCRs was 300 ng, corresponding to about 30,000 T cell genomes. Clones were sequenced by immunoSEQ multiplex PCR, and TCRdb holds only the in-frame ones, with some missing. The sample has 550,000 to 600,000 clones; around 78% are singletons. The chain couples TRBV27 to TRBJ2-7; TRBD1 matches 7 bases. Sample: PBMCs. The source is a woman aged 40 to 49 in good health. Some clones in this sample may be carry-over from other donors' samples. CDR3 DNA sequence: TGTGCCAGCAGTGTAAGGGGGCACGGGTTCTACGAGCAGTACTTC. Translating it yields CASSVRGHGFYEQYF.